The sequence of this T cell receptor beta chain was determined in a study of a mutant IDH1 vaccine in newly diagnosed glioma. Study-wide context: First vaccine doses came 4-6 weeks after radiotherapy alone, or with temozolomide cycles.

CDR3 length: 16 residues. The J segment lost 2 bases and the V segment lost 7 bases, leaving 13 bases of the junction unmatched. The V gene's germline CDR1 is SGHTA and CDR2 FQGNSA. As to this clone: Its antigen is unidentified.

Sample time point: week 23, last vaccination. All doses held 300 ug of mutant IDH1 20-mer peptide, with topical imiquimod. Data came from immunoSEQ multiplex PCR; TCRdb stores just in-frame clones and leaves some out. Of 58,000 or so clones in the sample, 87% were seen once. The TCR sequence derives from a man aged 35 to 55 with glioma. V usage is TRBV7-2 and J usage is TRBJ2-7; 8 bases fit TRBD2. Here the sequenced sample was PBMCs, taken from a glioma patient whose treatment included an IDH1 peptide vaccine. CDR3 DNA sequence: TGTGCCAGCACCCCTCCAGGTGGGACTAGTGCCTACGAGCAGTACTTC. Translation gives CASTPPGGTSAYEQYF.